This record concerns one TCR beta chain sequence. One end of the junction does not line up with germline, which may come from a read error. The data originate from a study of blood T cells in healthy people across ages. The CDR3 contains 14 residues. The germline V gene has CDR1 DFQATT and CDR2 SNEGSKA (reference sequence). Together with a sample-barcoded 5' primer, a J-beta primer mix was included in a second PCR lasting roughly 6 to 12 cycles. From the 5' RACE reads, TCRdb called clonotypes with MiXCR, one entry per CDR3 protein. The sample gives about 800,000 distinct CDR3 sequences, 25% of which show up once; more than 3% is in the top ten. These data were likewise used in another study, on T cells of mothers and their children. That source adds: In cDNA synthesis, all of the extracted RNA was used at roughly 1.5 ug per 15 ul. Related pairs of mothers and children showed slightly higher, non-significant overlap versus unrelated pairs.

This chain joins TRBV20-1 and TRBJ1-6; D unclear. The sequence derives from a boy between 10 and 17 years old in good health. Sequenced: blood. CDR3: CSARKSHDNTPLHF. The CDR3 DNA sequence: TGCAGTGCTAGAAAGAGCCACGATAATACACCCCTCCACTTT.